This entry describes one T cell receptor (beta chain). Its specificity is unknown. PCR involved 60 Vbeta and 13 Jbeta primers. Profiling relied on immunoSEQ multiplex PCR, and the TCRdb table lists in-frame clones only, not all of them. The sample has some 160,000 clones, roughly 80% seen once. The sample originates from a study of cytomegalovirus exposure and HLA in healthy donors. Germline V CDR1 and CDR2: MNHNS, SASEGT. This CDR3 has 12 residues. Trimming cost V 8 bases and J 8 bases; bases outside gene matches: 3. Study-level points and caveats: Reports indicated that the classifier achieved high specificity and sensitivity in diagnosing cytomegalovirus status. In an earlier analysis, most TCR beta V segments were productive about 87% or about 30% of the time. The likely origin of a cluster of highly shared sequence variants was a sequencing artifact. Among CMV-associated TCR beta chains, most appeared HLA-restricted in a later analysis.

The rearrangement uses TRBV6-1 and TRBJ1-6; 7 positions agree with TRBD1. The sequence derives from a male donor in good health and CMV-seronegative. The sample was PBMCs. This CDR3 reads CASETGHSPLHF. The CDR3 DNA reads as TGTGCCAGCGAGACAGGGCATTCACCCCTCCACTTT.